The clone carrying this T cell receptor beta chain was found many times. The source of the sample is a study of molecular identifiers for immune sequencing clone quantification. MiXCR, applied by TCRdb to the PCR reads, yields one record per CDR3 protein. The sample consists of about 86,000 distinct CDR3 sequences, roughly 23% of them appearing once. Sequenced material: naive CD8+ T cells from blood, with Jurkat cell RNA spiked in. Subset defined: FACS-sorted CD8+CD4-CCR7+CD45RA+ naive T cells. This TCR was sampled from a human donor in good health. Some libraries in this study had Jurkat cell RNA spiked in.

The CDR3 is CASSPSGAYNSPLHF. In DNA form, the CDR3 reads TGTGCCAGCAGCCCGAGTGGAGCCTATAATTCACCCCTCCACTTT. The chain joins TRBV13 to TRBJ1-6; D is ambiguous. The V and J ends lost 5 bases and 2 bases respectively, with 10 bases between them. From germline, CDR1 is PRHDT and CDR2 FYEKMQ (reference sequence). CDR3 length equals 15 residues.